A single sample is the source of the 18 T cell receptor delta chains below, sequenced in a study of fetal and pediatric gammadelta thymocytes. TCRdb repeated clone calling on the reads with CATT. The sample includes 1,200 or so delta-chain clones, about a third of them seen just once. Sequencing was carried out using non-Vgamma9Vdelta2 gamma-delta T cells from the thymus. Stated subset: CD3+gammadeltaTCR+ thymocytes not co-expressing Vgamma9 and Vdelta2. The receptor source for this set is a child who underwent cardiac surgery and was recorded as healthy.

By share of the sample, this clone is large. The chain has TRDV1 and TRDJ1, with 9 positions matching TRDD3. Per the germline V gene, CDR1 is TSWWSYY and CDR2 is QGS. After removal of 1 base from V and 1 base from J, the junction contained 25 bases not matched to a gene. The CDR3 runs to 23 residues. The CDR3 sequence is CALGEPTFPLTGGHRPPTDKLIF. In nucleotides, the CDR3 is TGTGCTCTTGGGGAACCCACCTTCCCCCTTACTGGGGGACACCGACCCCCCACCGATAAACTCATCTTT.

On this clone: This may stem from a read error, because a much larger clone lies one nucleotide away. The J gene is TRDJ1, the V gene TRDV1, with D possibly called TRDD2 or TRDD3 (7 bases each). Germline V gives CDR1 TSWWSYY, CDR2 QGS. V dropped 2 bases and J dropped 3 bases, with 28 bases sitting between them. This CDR3 is built from 20 residues. This CDR3 reads CALGEGFLFPRLGGADKLIF. Here the CDR3 DNA reads TGTGCTCTTGGGGAAGGCTTCCTATTCCCACGGCTGGGGGGGGCCGATAAACTCATCTTT.

In its sample, this clone ranks as large. The same CDR3 arises from other DNA sequences in this sample as well. The rearrangement joins TRDV1 to TRDJ1; the match to TRDD3 covers 7 bases. Germline CDR1 reads TSWWSYY; CDR2 reads QGS. V lost 2 bases and J lost 0; bases outside the gene matches: 36. The CDR3 extends over 26 amino acids. CDR3 coding DNA: TGTGCTCTTGGGGAAGGGGCCCCAGATTCCCCCCTATCCCGAAAGGGTGGGGGACCGTACACCGATAAACTCATCTTT. Residues: CALGEGAPDSPLSRKGGGPYTDKLIF.

This clone is classed as medium-sized. The J gene is TRDJ1, the V gene TRDV1; tentatively, D is TRDD2 (5 bases). The CDR3 has 15 residues. Germline lookup yields CDR1 TSWWSYY and CDR2 QGS. V lost 2 bases to trimming and J lost 11 bases, with 21 bases between them. The CDR3 nucleotides read TGTGCTCTTGGGGAAAGCCAAGGCACCTTCTATAGGCTCATCTTT. Residues: CALGESQGTFYRLIF.

To note about this clone: A much larger clonotype is one base distant, so this may be a read error. This rearrangement joins TRDV1 to TRDJ1, with unresolved D. This CDR3 has 18 residues. Trimming cost V 4 bases and J 0 bases, with 21 bases left between them. CDR1 and CDR2 from the germline V gene are TSWWSYY and QGS. CDR3 sequence (DNA): TGTGCTCTTGGGGTCCACTTCGCCCAGGAATTGTACACCGATAAACTCATCTTT. Encoded protein: CALGVHFAQELYTDKLIF.

Of note for this clone: With a far larger clone one base away, a read error is the likely cause. V and J are TRDV1 and TRDJ1; no firm D call. CDR3 size: 24 residues. The V gene lost 0 bases and the J gene lost 0 bases, with 35 bases spanning the gap. The germline V gene has CDR1 TSWWSYY and CDR2 QGS. The CDR3 coding sequence is TGTGCTCTTGGGGAACTAAAGTCCCATCCAGCCCTCTTGTTACGTAAATTGTACACCGATAAACTCATCTTT. Protein: CALGELKSHPALLLRKLYTDKLIF.

In this sample, this clone is large. In the same sample, other DNA sequences code for this CDR3. The chain has TRDV1 and TRDJ1, with 9 bases lining up with TRDD3. Trimming at V came to 2 bases and at J to 1 base, leaving 23 bases not matched to a gene. The CDR3 runs to 22 residues. CDR1 and CDR2 from the germline V gene are TSWWSYY and QGS. As DNA, the CDR3 is TGTGCTCTTGGGGAAATCCAGCCTTCCCGTGTCTGGGGGATGGGTCCCACCGATAAACTCATCTTT. Translation: CALGEIQPSRVWGMGPTDKLIF.

As to this clone: A far larger clone is one nucleotide away, so this likely arose from a read error. The rearrangement links TRAV38-2/DV8 to TRDJ1; 10 positions agree with TRDD3. The CDR3 sequence is 19 residues long. Germline-derived CDR1 and CDR2 are TSESDYY and QEAYKQQN. For the CDR3, the DNA is TGTGCTTATAGGAGCGGACCCTCCCAGTACTGGGGGATTGGGGGTAAAGTCATCTTT. It yields the protein CAYRSGPSQYWGIGGKVIF.

This clone is labeled large. The chain links TRDV1 to TRDJ2, with 7 positions matching TRDD3. Germline CDR1 is TSWWSYY and CDR2 is QGS. The CDR3 covers 19 residues. V gave up 3 bases and J gave up 6 bases; unmatched junction bases: 19. CDR3 coding DNA: TGTGCTCTTGGGGAGCCTCTTCTTCCCCGTGGGGGAACCGCAGCACAACTCTTCTTT. Amino acid sequence: CALGEPLLPRGGTAAQLFF.

The chain joins TRDV1 to TRDJ1; 12 nucleotides agree with TRDD3. CDR3 length: 19 residues. CDR1 and CDR2 from the germline V gene are TSWWSYY and QGS. Germline trimming cut 2 bases from V and 9 bases from J; bases unmatched to any gene: 19. CDR3 in DNA: TGTGCTCTTGGGGAATTGACACCTTCCTATCTTAACTGGGGGATACAACTCATCTTT. Translated: CALGELTPSYLNWGIQLIF.

This chain joins TRDV1 and TRDJ1, with D possibly being TRDD3 (5 bases). The germline gives CDR1 TSWWSYY, CDR2 QGS. The V end was cut by 0 bases, the J end by 0 bases, with 14 bases between. This CDR3 is built from 17 residues. CDR3 DNA: TGTGCTCTTGGGGAACTCGGGGGGGGGTCGTACACCGATAAACTCATCTTT. This codes for CALGELGGGSYTDKLIF.

This clone has more than one count but fewer than ten. Other DNA sequences in this sample translate to the same CDR3. The chain uses TRDV1 and TRDJ1, with TRDD3 identical over 9 bases. The trim removed 5 bases at V and 10 bases at J, leaving 44 bases unmatched. The germline gives CDR1 TSWWSYY, CDR2 QGS. The CDR3 has 25 amino acids. The CDR3 protein is CALGFLYFPASYWGTRFSFDSGLIF. CDR3 nucleotides: TGTGCTCTTGGGTTTCTTTACTTCCCCGCATCATACTGGGGGACCCGGTTTTCCTTTGATAGTGGACTCATCTTT.

This clone ranks as medium-sized. The chain recombines TRDV1 with TRDJ1; tentatively, D is TRDD1 (6 bases). The germline V gene encodes CDR1 TSWWSYY and CDR2 QGS. The V end was cut by 3 bases, the J end by 0 bases, with 23 bases between. The CDR3 is 19 residues long. The CDR3 loop reads CALGEFSPYWNSYTDKLIF. Here the CDR3 DNA reads TGTGCTCTTGGGGAGTTCTCACCGTACTGGAATAGTTACACCGATAAACTCATCTTT.

Notes on this clone: A read error is possible here, since a much larger clone lies one base away. This chain connects TRDV1 to TRDJ2, with D tentatively TRDD3 (5 bases). The V gene's germline CDR1 is TSWWSYY and CDR2 QGS. The length of the CDR3 is 18 residues. This CDR3 is CALGERWSWAPLSAQLFF. The CDR3 DNA reads as TGTGCTCTTGGGGAAAGGTGGTCCTGGGCCCCTTTGTCAGCACAACTCTTCTTT.

The count of this clone is one. A much more abundant neighbour one base away suggests this may be a read error. The V and J genes are TRDV1 and TRDJ1; D uncertain. CDR1 is TSWWSYY, CDR2 QGS, per germline. The CDR3 totals 16 residues. The CDR3 DNA reads TGTGCTCTTGGGGAGGGTACGACCCCTAACACCGATAAACGCATCTTT. This gives the protein CALGEGTTPNTDKRIF.

This clone is large. The chain employs TRDV1 and TRDJ2, with 12 positions matching TRDD3. The V segment lost 2 bases and the J segment 8 bases; nucleotides outside the gene matches: 33. This CDR3 region has 25 residues. Germline CDR1 and CDR2: TSWWSYY and QGS. CDR3 amino acids: CALGETLLICTGGYISMLGGAQLFF. In DNA, the CDR3 is TGTGCTCTTGGGGAAACCTTACTAATATGTACTGGGGGATACATAAGTATGTTAGGAGGGGCACAACTCTTCTTT.

This clone is labeled large. Other DNA sequences in the same sample also yield this CDR3. The V and J genes are TRDV1 and TRDJ1, with D possibly called TRDD2 or TRDD3 (7 bases each). Germline V gene lookup returns CDR1 TSWWSYY and CDR2 QGS. The CDR3 has 24 amino acids. Trimming shortened V by 3 bases and J by 0 bases, and 38 bases separated the two germline ends. For the CDR3, the DNA is TGTGCTCTTGGGGACGTAATCCCTTCCTTGCCTTACTGGGGATCTACGCATGACACCGATAAACTCATCTTT. This gives the protein CALGDVIPSLPYWGSTHDTDKLIF.

Details on this clone: Just one base apart from a much larger clone, this may be a read error. Other DNA sequences in the sample encode the same CDR3. The V call is TRDV1, the J call TRDJ1, with D perhaps TRDD2 (5 bases). The V and J ends lost 7 bases and 0 bases respectively, with 45 bases between them. The CDR3 has 25 residues. Germline CDR1 and CDR2: TSWWSYY and QGS. The CDR3 region is CALVAIPTGRRGVWLRFLYTDKLIF. The CDR3 nucleotides read TGTGCTCTTGTTGCGATCCCTACGGGCAGGCGAGGGGTTTGGCTAAGGTTTCTGTACACCGATAAACTCATCTTT.